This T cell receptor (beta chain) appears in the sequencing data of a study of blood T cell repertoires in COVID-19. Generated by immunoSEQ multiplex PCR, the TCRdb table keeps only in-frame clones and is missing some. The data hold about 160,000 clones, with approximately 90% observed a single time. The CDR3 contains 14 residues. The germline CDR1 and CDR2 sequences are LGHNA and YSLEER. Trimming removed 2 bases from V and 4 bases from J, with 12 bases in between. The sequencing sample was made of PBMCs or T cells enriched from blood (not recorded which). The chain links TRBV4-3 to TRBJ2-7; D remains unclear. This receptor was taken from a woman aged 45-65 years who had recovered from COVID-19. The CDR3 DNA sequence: TGCGCCAGCAGCCAATCGCCCGACTCTTACGAGCAGTACTTC. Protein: CASSQSPDSYEQYF.